The entry that follows covers one T cell receptor (beta chain) sequence. During construction of the library, unique molecular identifiers were attached to individual cDNA molecules for quantitative, reproducible TCR counting. Authors' data handling: Sample-level TCR yields exhibited a median of about 91,000, with a range of roughly 20,000 to 750,000. TCRdb processed the RACE reads anew with MiXCR; each CDR3 protein has one entry. V and J calls and clone size were set by TCRdb, not the authors. The sample carries more than 85,000 distinct CDR3 sequences, around 7.9% recorded once. Time point given: pre-sensitization, week 0. As for treatment: therapeutic diphenylcyclopropenone sensitization with weekly scalp DPC. This sample was included in a study of human T cells and chemical hapten exposure. Sample: whole blood, taken in connection with sensitization to the hapten diphenylcyclopropenone (DPC). The receptor comes from a middle-aged man with alopecia areata. Some clones in this sample may be carry-over from other donors' samples.

CDR3 in amino acids: CASSDVTAQPHEQYF. CDR3 in DNA: TGTGCCAGCAGTGACGTTACCGCTCAACCCCACGAGCAGTACTTC. This chain connects TRBV6-1 to TRBJ2-7; no firm D call. Germline lookup yields CDR1 MNHNS and CDR2 SASEGT. V was trimmed by 3 bases and J by 5 bases, leaving 17 bases between them. This CDR3 spans 15 amino acids.